One and the same sample provided the 5 T cell receptor beta chains below, sequenced in a study of beta chain features in type 1 diabetes. As every portion of the isolated RNA was reverse transcribed, the sequencing read expressed TCRB transcripts. Sequencing was performed with immunoSEQ multiplex PCR; in TCRdb, only in-frame clones are kept and a portion is missing. The profile shows about 620,000 clones, 15% to 18% of them singletons. Sample: naive CD4+ T cells from blood. The receptor source for this set is a man aged 18 to 30 in good health.

J is TRBJ2-5 and V is TRBV28; D is undetermined. V gave up 6 bases and J gave up 2 bases, with 13 bases separating them. Germline V CDR1 and CDR2: MDHEN, SYDVKM. The CDR3 runs to 14 residues. The chain's CDR3 is CASSFGTPQETQYF. The CDR3 DNA reads TGTGCCAGCAGCTTTGGTACACCTCAAGAGACCCAGTACTTC. Using reference TRBV28 and TRBJ2-5 for the parts outside the CDR3, the full variable domain is DVKVTQSSRYLVKRTGEKVFLECVQDMDHENMFWYRQDPGLGLRLIYFSYDVKMKEKGDIPEGYSVSREKKERFSLILESASTNQTSMYLCASSFGTPQETQYFGPGTRLLVL.

The J gene is TRBJ2-3, the V gene TRBV7-9; perhaps TRBD1 as D (6 bases). The CDR3 covers 16 residues. Per the germline V gene, CDR1 is SEHNR and CDR2 is FQNEAQ (reference sequence). V lost 4 bases and J lost 5, with 19 bases in between. CDR3: CASSYIRGALGDTQYF. In DNA form, the CDR3 reads TGTGCCAGCAGCTACATCAGGGGTGCCCTCGGAGATACGCAGTATTTT.

The rearrangement joins TRBV4-3 to TRBJ2-5; D uncertain. CDR1 is LGHNA and CDR2 is YSLEER in the germline V gene. The CDR3 extends over 16 amino acids. Trimming cost V 1 base and J 5 bases, with 17 bases left between them. The DNA of the CDR3 is TGCGCCAGCAGCCAAGGTATCGCGAGAGAAGGGGAGACCCAGTACTTC. Translation: CASSQGIAREGETQYF.

The chain has TRBV5-8 and TRBJ1-3; D call uncertain. This CDR3 is built from 14 residues. V lost 4 bases and J lost 0, with 8 bases in between. CDR1 is SGHTS and CDR2 is YDEGEE in the germline V gene. The CDR3 is CASSPGTSGNTIYF. In DNA form, the CDR3 reads TGTGCCAGCAGCCCGGGTACCTCTGGAAACACCATATATTTT.

The rearrangement joins TRBV18 to TRBJ1-4, with D perhaps TRBD1 (6 bases). The CDR3 is made up of 15 amino acids. Germline V gene lookup returns CDR1 KGHSH and CDR2 LQKENI. Trimming shortened V by 4 bases and J by 5 bases, and 14 bases separated the two germline ends. As DNA, the CDR3 is TGTGCCAGCTCACTCGACAGGCCAGCCAATGAAAAACTGTTTTTT. It specifies CASSLDRPANEKLFF.